This TCR beta chain was obtained from a study of blood T cell repertoires in COVID-19. V was pared by 3 bases and J by 5 bases, with 7 bases of the junction left unmatched. Germline V CDR1 and CDR2: PRHDT, FYEKMQ (reference sequence). The CDR3 length is 15 residues. Methods used by the authors: Estimation of nucleated cell counts relied on the amplification of reference gene primers. Profiling relied on immunoSEQ multiplex PCR, and the TCRdb table lists in-frame clones only, not all of them. The V and J calls and clone size are taken from that table; D and trimming were inferred from the DNA. Of about 320,000 clones listed, approximately 90% were seen once; the top ten hold 8% to 9%. The study drew participants aged about 18 to 95 years from roughly 25 US areas. Researchers sorted participants into cohorts using their self-reported clinical history. Two negative PCRs, clearance, or symptom resolution characterized the recovered Cohort 3 donors.

The chain is built from TRBV13 and TRBJ2-7; the match to TRBD2 covers 10 bases. The sequence derives from a woman in her late teens or twenties who had recovered from COVID-19. Sequences were obtained from PBMCs or T cells enriched from blood (not recorded which). The CDR3 DNA follows: TGTGCCAGCAGCTTTAATCTAGCGGGAGCAAACGAGCAGTACTTC. It is translated as CASSFNLAGANEQYF.